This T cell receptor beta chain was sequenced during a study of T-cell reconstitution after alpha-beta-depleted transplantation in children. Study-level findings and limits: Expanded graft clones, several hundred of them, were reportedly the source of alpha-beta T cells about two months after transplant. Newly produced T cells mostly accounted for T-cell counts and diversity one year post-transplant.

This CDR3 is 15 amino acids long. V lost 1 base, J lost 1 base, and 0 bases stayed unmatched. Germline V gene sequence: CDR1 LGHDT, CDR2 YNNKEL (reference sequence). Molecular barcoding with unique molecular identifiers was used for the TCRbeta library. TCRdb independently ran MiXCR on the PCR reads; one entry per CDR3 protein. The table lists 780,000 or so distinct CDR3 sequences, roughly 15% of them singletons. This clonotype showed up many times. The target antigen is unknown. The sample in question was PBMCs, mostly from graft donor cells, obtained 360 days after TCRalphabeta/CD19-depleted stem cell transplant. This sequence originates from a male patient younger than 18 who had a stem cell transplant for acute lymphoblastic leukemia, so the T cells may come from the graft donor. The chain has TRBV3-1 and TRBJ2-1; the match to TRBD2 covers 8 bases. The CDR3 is CASSQGGGSYNEQFF. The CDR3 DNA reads TGTGCCAGCAGCCAAGGCGGGGGGTCCTACAATGAGCAGTTCTTC.